The rows below give T cell receptor beta chains drawn from one sample of a study of spatial heterogeneity in lung cancer. TCRdb re-called the 5' RACE reads through MiXCR, storing one row per CDR3 protein. The data show tens of thousands of distinct CDR3 sequences, approximately 12% seen once. This material consisted of PBMCs, taken at surgery. The receptors were gathered from a male donor with early-stage non-small cell lung cancer. The CDR3 runs from the conserved cysteine through the conserved F or W. D genes are given only for firm matches. Not every row has a clone size; where given, it reads once, few, many or a size class.

V: TRBV5-1; size: few; J: TRBJ1-1; D: NA; CDR3: CASSPQGDTEAFF; DNA: TGCGCCAGCAGCCCCCAGGGTGACACTGAAGCTTTCTTT
V: TRBV28; size: few; J: TRBJ1-4; D: TRBD1; CDR3: CASSSSTGALFF; DNA: TGTGCCAGCAGTTCCTCGACAGGGGCACTGTTTTTT
V: TRBV29-1; size: few; J: TRBJ2-3; D: TRBD2; CDR3: CSAVLAGGADTQYF; DNA: TGCAGCGCCGTCCTAGCGGGAGGAGCAGATACGCAGTATTTT
V: TRBV7-8; size: NA; J: TRBJ2-7; D: NA; CDR3: CASSSRGPSYEQYF; DNA: TGTGCCAGCAGCTCCAGGGGCCCTAGCTACGAGCAGTACTTC
V: TRBV20-1; size: few; J: TRBJ1-4; D: NA; CDR3: CSAREFWGADEKLFF; DNA: TGCAGTGCTAGAGAATTTTGGGGGGCTGATGAAAAACTGTTTTTT
V: TRBV6-2/TRBV6-3; size: NA; J: TRBJ2-7; D: TRBD2; CDR3: CASSPLAGGPYEQYF; DNA: TGTGCCAGCAGTCCGTTAGCGGGAGGGCCCTACGAGCAGTACTTC
V: TRBV20-1; size: few; J: TRBJ2-7; D: NA; CDR3: CSARDRRGVGEQYF; DNA: TGCAGTGCTAGAGATCGACGAGGGGTTGGGGAGCAGTACTTC
V: TRBV27; size: few; J: TRBJ1-2; D: NA; CDR3: CASSLGAALTGYGYTF; DNA: TGTGCCAGCAGTTTAGGAGCCGCGCTTACAGGGTATGGCTACACCTTC
V: TRBV7-2; size: many; J: TRBJ2-5; D: TRBD1; CDR3: CASTNLAWTGQETQYF; DNA: TGTGCCAGCACCAACTTAGCGTGGACAGGGCAAGAGACCCAGTACTTC
V: TRBV6-5; size: NA; J: TRBJ2-1; D: TRBD2; CDR3: CASSGTSGRQKGYEQFF; DNA: TGTGCCAGCAGTGGGACTAGCGGGAGGCAAAAGGGCTATGAGCAGTTCTTC
V: TRBV30; size: once; J: TRBJ2-2; D: TRBD1; CDR3: CAWGRDRGTGELFF; DNA: TGTGCCTGGGGGCGGGACAGGGGCACCGGGGAGCTGTTTTTT
V: TRBV28; size: NA; J: TRBJ2-7; D: TRBD2; CDR3: CASSSIAGAFYEQYF; DNA: TGTGCCAGCAGTTCGATAGCGGGGGCCTTCTACGAGCAGTACTTC
V: TRBV7-2; size: many; J: TRBJ1-2; D: TRBD1; CDR3: CASSLARQGAVYGYTF; DNA: TGTGCCAGCAGCTTAGCGCGGCAGGGGGCAGTCTATGGCTACACCTTC
V: TRBV5-1; size: many; J: TRBJ1-1; D: TRBD1; CDR3: CASSLVRTGDTEAFF; DNA: TGCGCCAGCAGCTTGGTTCGGACAGGGGACACTGAAGCTTTCTTT
V: TRBV28; size: many; J: TRBJ2-3; D: TRBD2; CDR3: CASSPIGLAGGTDTQYF; DNA: TGTGCCAGCAGTCCAATAGGACTAGCGGGGGGTACAGATACGCAGTATTTT
V: TRBV28; size: few; J: TRBJ2-1; D: TRBD2; CDR3: CASSLIGLAGGSSYNEQFF; DNA: TGTGCCAGCAGTTTAATCGGACTAGCGGGAGGGAGCTCCTACAATGAGCAGTTCTTC
V: TRBV10-1; size: many; J: TRBJ1-1; D: NA; CDR3: CASSESTGEAFF; DNA: TGCGCCAGCAGTGAGTCCACAGGTGAAGCTTTCTTT
V: TRBV28; size: NA; J: TRBJ2-3; D: TRBD1; CDR3: CASSPWSGQDNTDTQYF; DNA: TGTGCCAGCAGTCCGTGGTCAGGACAGGATAACACAGATACGCAGTATTTT
V: TRBV6-2/TRBV6-3; size: few; J: TRBJ2-7; D: NA; CDR3: CASSYGGRTYEQYF; DNA: TGTGCCAGCAGTTACGGGGGTAGGACCTACGAGCAGTACTTC
V: TRBV27; size: NA; J: TRBJ1-6; D: NA; CDR3: CASSLFGRGSGNSPLHF; DNA: TGTGCCAGCAGTTTATTCGGCAGGGGATCGGGTAATTCACCCCTCCACTTT
V: TRBV7-2; size: NA; J: TRBJ2-7; D: TRBD1; CDR3: CASSRSNTGQPYEQYF; DNA: TGTGCCAGCAGCAGATCAAATACGGGACAGCCCTACGAGCAGTACTTC
V: TRBV7-2; size: NA; J: TRBJ2-2; D: TRBD2; CDR3: CASSLRAGETGELFF; DNA: TGTGCCAGCAGCTTACGAGCGGGAGAGACCGGGGAGCTGTTTTTT
V: TRBV19; size: many; J: TRBJ2-5; D: NA; CDR3: CASRERDTRRETQYF; DNA: TGTGCCAGCAGGGAGCGGGACACTCGGCGAGAGACCCAGTACTTC
V: TRBV29-1; size: NA; J: TRBJ1-2; D: NA; CDR3: CSVEDRPDNYGYTF; DNA: TGCAGCGTTGAAGATCGGCCAGATAACTATGGCTACACCTTC
V: TRBV20-1; size: many; J: TRBJ2-7; D: NA; CDR3: CSAAELARYEQYF; DNA: TGCAGTGCTGCAGAACTGGCGCGTTACGAGCAGTACTTC
V: TRBV6-6; size: many; J: TRBJ2-3; D: TRBD2; CDR3: CASRAGTSGGTDTQYF; DNA: TGTGCCAGCAGAGCCGGGACTAGCGGGGGCACAGATACGCAGTATTTT
V: TRBV11-2; size: NA; J: TRBJ1-5; D: NA; CDR3: CASSLGSEGQPQHF; DNA: TGTGCCAGCAGCTTAGGCTCAGAGGGTCAGCCCCAGCATTTT
V: TRBV7-9; size: many; J: TRBJ1-6; D: NA; CDR3: CASSLEWNYNSPLHF; DNA: TGTGCCAGCAGCTTAGAGTGGAACTATAATTCACCCCTCCACTTT
V: TRBV12-3/TRBV12-4; size: few; J: TRBJ1-2; D: NA; CDR3: CASTPAGLKAGYGYTF; DNA: TGTGCCAGCACCCCGGCCGGCCTCAAGGCGGGCTATGGCTACACCTTC
V: TRBV11-1; size: NA; J: TRBJ2-7; D: NA; CDR3: CASSSGQTRTHEQYF; DNA: TGTGCCAGCAGCTCCGGACAGACTAGAACTCACGAGCAGTACTTC
V: TRBV29-1; size: NA; J: TRBJ2-3; D: NA; CDR3: CSVEVRSDTDTQYF; DNA: TGCAGCGTTGAAGTTCGGTCCGACACAGATACGCAGTATTTT
V: TRBV27; size: few; J: TRBJ1-5; D: TRBD1; CDR3: CASSWTGGDQPQHF; DNA: TGTGCCAGCAGCTGGACAGGGGGGGATCAGCCCCAGCATTTT
V: TRBV4-3; size: few; J: TRBJ1-1; D: NA; CDR3: CASSRSRGTEAFF; DNA: TGCGCCAGCAGCCGCTCCAGGGGCACTGAAGCTTTCTTT
V: TRBV5-1; size: many; J: TRBJ1-1; D: TRBD1; CDR3: CASSKTRDRGGTEAFF; DNA: TGCGCCAGCAGCAAGACCCGGGACAGGGGTGGTACTGAAGCTTTCTTT
V: TRBV2; size: few; J: TRBJ1-6; D: NA; CDR3: CASRRSFGYNSPLHF; DNA: TGTGCCAGCAGGAGGTCGTTTGGATATAATTCACCCCTCCACTTT
V: TRBV12-3/TRBV12-4; size: many; J: TRBJ2-6; D: TRBD2; CDR3: CASSREASPYVLTF; DNA: TGTGCCAGCAGTCGGGAGGCTAGTCCTTACGTCCTGACTTTC
V: TRBV6-2/TRBV6-3; size: few; J: TRBJ2-1; D: TRBD2; CDR3: CASSYLGLAGVYNEQFF; DNA: TGTGCCAGCAGTTACTTGGGACTAGCGGGAGTCTACAATGAGCAGTTCTTC
V: TRBV12-3/TRBV12-4; size: many; J: TRBJ2-7; D: NA; CDR3: CASSLMPDSYEQYF; DNA: TGTGCCAGCAGTTTAATGCCGGACTCCTACGAGCAGTACTTC
V: TRBV28; size: NA; J: TRBJ2-1; D: TRBD1; CDR3: CASRPGQGRRNEQSF; DNA: TGTGCCAGCAGACCTGGACAGGGGAGAAGGAATGAGCAGTCCTTC
V: TRBV7-9; size: few; J: TRBJ2-5; D: NA; CDR3: CASSYSPRETTKTQYF; DNA: TGTGCCAGCAGTTATTCCCCCCGTGAGACCACGAAGACCCAGTACTTC
V: TRBV29-1; size: NA; J: TRBJ2-3; D: NA; CDR3: CSVSKDSTDTQYF; DNA: TGCAGCGTCAGCAAGGATAGCACAGATACGCAGTATTTT